Listed below are T cell receptor beta chains from one sample, sequenced in a study of blood T cell repertoires in COVID-19. Method: immunoSEQ multiplex PCR; TCRdb's copy keeps in-frame clones and lacks some. This sample carries roughly 410,000 clones, more than 80% of them seen once, and the ten largest clones take roughly 1.2%. Sequencing was done on a sample of peripheral blood. These receptors were taken from a man aged 35-49 years with acute or convalescent COVID-19. Each CDR3 is given with its conserved first and last residue. Each record gives: clone size, J gene, V gene, D gene, CDR3 DNA, CDR3 protein. D genes are given only for firm matches. Size values are once, few and many counts, or a class for expanded clones, and some rows have none.

clone size: -; J gene: TRBJ2-1; V gene: TRBV6-1; D gene: TRBD2; CDR3 DNA: TGTGCCAGCAGTGAAGCGTTTAGCGGGAAGGGCAGGGGTGAGCAGTTCTTC; CDR3 protein: CASSEAFSGKGRGEQFF
clone size: -; J gene: TRBJ1-2; V gene: TRBV13; D gene: -; CDR3 DNA: TGTGCCAGCAGCTTAGGGACAGGTGACTATGGCTACACCTTC; CDR3 protein: CASSLGTGDYGYTF
clone size: -; J gene: TRBJ2-5; V gene: TRBV5-6; D gene: -; CDR3 DNA: TGTGCCAGCAGCGGGGCCCCCCAAGAGACCCAGTACTTC; CDR3 protein: CASSGAPQETQYF
clone size: -; J gene: TRBJ1-5; V gene: TRBV4-1; D gene: -; CDR3 DNA: TGCGCCAGCAGCCGGCTGCCGGGGGGGGCCCGTAGCAATCAGCCCCAGCATTTT; CDR3 protein: CASSRLPGGARSNQPQHF
clone size: -; J gene: TRBJ2-6; V gene: TRBV3-1/TRBV3-2; D gene: -; CDR3 DNA: TGTGCCAGCAGCCAAGAGGAGTCGCCCCTCCCTGGGGCCAACGTCCTGACTTTC; CDR3 protein: CASSQEESPLPGANVLTF
clone size: -; J gene: TRBJ1-1; V gene: TRBV27; D gene: -; CDR3 DNA: TGTGCCAGCAGTTTAGCAGGGATAAACACTGAAGCTTTCTTT; CDR3 protein: CASSLAGINTEAFF
clone size: -; J gene: TRBJ2-5; V gene: TRBV7-9; D gene: -; CDR3 DNA: TGTGCCAGCAGCCCTCAGGGCCCCAAAGGGGAGACCCAGTACTTC; CDR3 protein: CASSPQGPKGETQYF
clone size: -; J gene: TRBJ2-2; V gene: TRBV12-3/TRBV12-4; D gene: -; CDR3 DNA: TGTGCCAGCAGTTTGGGCTTTACCGGGGAGCTGTTTTTT; CDR3 protein: CASSLGFTGELFF
clone size: -; J gene: TRBJ2-3; V gene: TRBV3-1/TRBV3-2; D gene: TRBD2; CDR3 DNA: TGTGCCAGCAGCCATACGTACGGACTAGGCACAGATACGCAGTATTTT; CDR3 protein: CASSHTYGLGTDTQYF
clone size: -; J gene: TRBJ1-5; V gene: TRBV3-1/TRBV3-2; D gene: TRBD1; CDR3 DNA: TGTGCCAGCAGCCAAGAAGGGTCAGGGGGTCGCAATCAGCCCCAGCATTTT; CDR3 protein: CASSQEGSGGRNQPQHF
clone size: -; J gene: TRBJ1-1; V gene: TRBV6-6; D gene: TRBD1; CDR3 DNA: TGTGCCAGCAGATCCCTCGGGACAGGTTCCACTGAAGCTTTCTTT; CDR3 protein: CASRSLGTGSTEAFF
clone size: -; J gene: TRBJ2-1; V gene: TRBV4-1; D gene: -; CDR3 DNA: TGCGCCAGCAGCCCCCAGCGGATCCTCCCCAATGAGCAGTTCTTC; CDR3 protein: CASSPQRILPNEQFF
clone size: -; J gene: TRBJ1-1; V gene: TRBV7-8; D gene: TRBD1; CDR3 DNA: TGTGCCAGCAGCTTAGGCCACTGGACAGGGAACACTGAAGCTTTCTTT; CDR3 protein: CASSLGHWTGNTEAFF
clone size: -; J gene: TRBJ1-5; V gene: TRBV2; D gene: TRBD1; CDR3 DNA: TGTGCCAGCAGCGTGGGACAGGGAGGCAATCAGCCCCAGCATTTT; CDR3 protein: CASSVGQGGNQPQHF
clone size: once; J gene: TRBJ2-1; V gene: TRBV19; D gene: TRBD1; CDR3 DNA: TGTGCCAGTAGTCCACGGGACAGGGGGCGCGATAGGGCGCAGTTCTTC; CDR3 protein: CASSPRDRGRDRAQFF
clone size: -; J gene: TRBJ2-3; V gene: TRBV3-1/TRBV3-2; D gene: TRBD1; CDR3 DNA: TGTGCCAGCAGCCTTCGCTGGGACAGGGGCATAGATACGCAGTATTTT; CDR3 protein: CASSLRWDRGIDTQYF
clone size: -; J gene: TRBJ2-1; V gene: TRBV11-2; D gene: -; CDR3 DNA: TGTGCCAGCGGGGGGTACAATGAGCAGTTCTTC; CDR3 protein: CASGGYNEQFF
clone size: -; J gene: TRBJ2-5; V gene: TRBV28; D gene: -; CDR3 DNA: TGTGCCAGCAGTTTATTGGCCAGGATGGAGACCCAGTACTTC; CDR3 protein: CASSLLARMETQYF
clone size: -; J gene: TRBJ1-2; V gene: TRBV28; D gene: TRBD1; CDR3 DNA: TGTGCCAGCAACTACCTCCGGGACAGCCCCTTTAAGAAGGGCTACACCTTC; CDR3 protein: CASNYLRDSPFKKGYTF